This T cell receptor (beta chain) was captured by sequencing in a study of cytomegalovirus exposure and HLA in healthy donors. This CDR3 region has 15 residues. CDR1 is SGHRS, CDR2 YFSETQ, per germline. V trimming: 3 bases; J trimming: 5 bases; junction bases outside the gene matches: 4. PCR primers comprised 60 Vbeta and 13 Jbeta primers. Profiling relied on immunoSEQ multiplex PCR, and the TCRdb table lists in-frame clones only, not all of them. The sample has under 150,000 clones, over 60% seen once; the top ten hold around 1.7%. Sequencing was carried out using PBMCs. This receptor was taken from a woman between 35 and 50 years old in good health and CMV-seronegative. The chain employs TRBV5-1 and TRBJ1-6, with TRBD1 matching 8 bases. CDR3 residues: CASSSRQGNNSPLHF. The CDR3 DNA is TGCGCCAGCAGCTCGCGACAGGGGAATAATTCACCCCTCCACTTT.